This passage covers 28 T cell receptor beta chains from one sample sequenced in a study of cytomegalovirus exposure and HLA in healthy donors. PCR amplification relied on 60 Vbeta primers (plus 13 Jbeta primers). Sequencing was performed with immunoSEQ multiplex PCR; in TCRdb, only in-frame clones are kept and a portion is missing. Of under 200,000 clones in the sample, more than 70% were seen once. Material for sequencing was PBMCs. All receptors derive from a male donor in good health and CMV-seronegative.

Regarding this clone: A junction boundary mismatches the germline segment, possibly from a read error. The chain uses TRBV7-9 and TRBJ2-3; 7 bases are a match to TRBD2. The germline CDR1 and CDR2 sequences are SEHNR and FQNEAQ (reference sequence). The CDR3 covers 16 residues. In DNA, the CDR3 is TGTTCCAGCAGCGTAGCCGCCGGGAGGAGCACAGATACGCAGTATTTT. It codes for CSSSVAAGRSTDTQYF. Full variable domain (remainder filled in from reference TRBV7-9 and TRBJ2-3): DTGVSQNPRHKITKRGQNVTFRCDPISEHNRLYWYRQTLGQGPEFLTYFQNEAQLEKSRLLSDRFSAERPKGSFSTLEIQRTEQGDSAMYLCSSSVAAGRSTDTQYFGPGTRLTVL.

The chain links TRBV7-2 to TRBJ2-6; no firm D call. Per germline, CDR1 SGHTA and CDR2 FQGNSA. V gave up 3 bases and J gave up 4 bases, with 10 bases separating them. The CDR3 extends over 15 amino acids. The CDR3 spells CASSFPGSGANVLTF. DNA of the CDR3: TGTGCCAGCAGCTTCCCAGGATCCGGGGCCAACGTCCTGACTTTC.

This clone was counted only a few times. CDR3 sequence (DNA): TGCGCCAGCAAGGAAGGACTAGCGGGGGGCGAGCAGTACTTC. Its translation is CASKEGLAGGEQYF. The chain joins TRBV10-2 to TRBJ2-7, with TRBD2 matching over 14 bases. The junction had 5 bases not matched to a gene; V was cut back by 7 bases and J by 6 bases. The CDR3 has 14 residues. The germline V gene has CDR1 WSHSY and CDR2 SAAADI.

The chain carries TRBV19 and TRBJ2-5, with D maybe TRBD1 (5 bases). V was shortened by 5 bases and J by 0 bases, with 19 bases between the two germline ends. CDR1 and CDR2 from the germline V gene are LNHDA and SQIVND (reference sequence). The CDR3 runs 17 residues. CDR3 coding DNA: TGTGCCAGTAGTCTGAACAGACAGTCTTCGTACCAAGAGACCCAGTACTTC. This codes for CASSLNRQSSYQETQYF.

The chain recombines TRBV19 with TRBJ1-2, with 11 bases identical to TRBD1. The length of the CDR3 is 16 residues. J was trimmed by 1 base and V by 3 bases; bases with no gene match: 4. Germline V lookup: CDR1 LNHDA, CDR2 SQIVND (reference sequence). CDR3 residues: CASSIRDRGFNYGYTF. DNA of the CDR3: TGTGCCAGTAGTATCCGGGACAGGGGGTTTAACTATGGCTACACCTTC.

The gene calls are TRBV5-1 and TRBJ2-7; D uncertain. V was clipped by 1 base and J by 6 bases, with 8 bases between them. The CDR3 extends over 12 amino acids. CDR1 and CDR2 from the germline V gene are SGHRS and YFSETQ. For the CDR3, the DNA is TGCGCCAGCAGCTTGCCCAGTTCCGAGCAGTACTTC. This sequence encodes CASSLPSSEQYF.

The CDR3 DNA reads as TGTGCTAGTGGTTCCAGGACTAGCGGGACCCTTATGGATACGCAGTATTTT. This sequence encodes CASGSRTSGTLMDTQYF. The rearrangement links TRBV12-5 to TRBJ2-3; 12 nucleotides line up with TRBD2. Germline V lookup: CDR1 LGHNT, CDR2 FRNRAP. The CDR3 sequence is 17 residues long. V gave up 4 bases and J gave up 6 bases; unmatched junction bases: 11.

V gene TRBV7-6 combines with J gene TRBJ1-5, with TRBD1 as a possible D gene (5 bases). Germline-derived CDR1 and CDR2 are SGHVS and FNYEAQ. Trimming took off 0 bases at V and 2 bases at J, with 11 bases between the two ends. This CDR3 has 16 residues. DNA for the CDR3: TGTGCCAGCAGCTTAGCTACCAGGGATCGCAATCAGCCCCAGCATTTT. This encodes CASSLATRDRNQPQHF. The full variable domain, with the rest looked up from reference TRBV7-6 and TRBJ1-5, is GAGVSQSPRYKVTKRGQDVALRCDPISGHVSLYWYRQALGQGPEFLTYFNYEAQQDKSGLPNDRFSAERPEGSISTLTIQRTEQRDSAMYRCASSLATRDRNQPQHFGDGTRLSIL.

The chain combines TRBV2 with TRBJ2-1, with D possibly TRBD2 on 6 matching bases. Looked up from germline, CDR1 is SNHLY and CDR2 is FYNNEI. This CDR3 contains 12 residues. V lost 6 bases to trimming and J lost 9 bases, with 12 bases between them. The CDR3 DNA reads TGTGCCAGCAGGGTCAATAGCGGTGAGCAGTTCTTC. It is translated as CASRVNSGEQFF.

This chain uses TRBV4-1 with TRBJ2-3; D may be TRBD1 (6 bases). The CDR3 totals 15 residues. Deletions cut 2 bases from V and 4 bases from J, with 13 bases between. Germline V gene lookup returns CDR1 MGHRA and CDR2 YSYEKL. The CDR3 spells CASSQLGAYADTQYF. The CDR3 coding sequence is TGCGCCAGCAGCCAACTGGGGGCTTACGCAGATACGCAGTATTTT.

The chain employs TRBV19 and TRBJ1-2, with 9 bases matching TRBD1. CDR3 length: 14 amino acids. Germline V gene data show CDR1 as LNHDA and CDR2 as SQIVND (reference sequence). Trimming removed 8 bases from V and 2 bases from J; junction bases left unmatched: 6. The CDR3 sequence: CASGPGQGNYGYTF. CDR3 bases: TGTGCCAGTGGACCGGGACAGGGAAACTATGGCTACACCTTC.

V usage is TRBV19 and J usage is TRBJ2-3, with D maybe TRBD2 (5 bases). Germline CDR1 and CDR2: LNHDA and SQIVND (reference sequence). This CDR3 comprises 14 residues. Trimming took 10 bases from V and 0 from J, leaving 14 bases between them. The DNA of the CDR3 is TGTGCCACTAAGAAACGAGGGAGCACAGATACGCAGTATTTT. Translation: CATKKRGSTDTQYF.

The CDR3 DNA follows: TGTGCCAGCAGCCAACGGGGGGGTGGTACAGATACGCAGTATTTT. Protein product: CASSQRGGGTDTQYF. This sequence joins TRBV4-2 and TRBJ2-3; TRBD2 aligns across 8 bases. CDR3 size: 15 residues. V was pared by 2 bases and J by 3 bases, with 4 bases of the junction left unmatched. Germline V gene data show CDR1 as LGHNA and CDR2 as YNFKEQ.

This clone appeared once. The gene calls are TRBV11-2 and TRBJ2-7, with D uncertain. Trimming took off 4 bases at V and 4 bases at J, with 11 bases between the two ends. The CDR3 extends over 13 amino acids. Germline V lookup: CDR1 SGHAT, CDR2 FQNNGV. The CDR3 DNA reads TGTGCCAGCAGCTCCAGAGGTCCTTACGAGCAGTACTTC. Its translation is CASSSRGPYEQYF.

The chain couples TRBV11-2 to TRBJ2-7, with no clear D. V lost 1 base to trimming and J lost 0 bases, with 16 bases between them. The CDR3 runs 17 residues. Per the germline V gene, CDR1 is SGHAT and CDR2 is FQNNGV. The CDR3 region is CASSLGRIAAPSYEQYF. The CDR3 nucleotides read TGTGCCAGCAGCTTAGGGCGGATCGCGGCACCCTCCTACGAGCAGTACTTC.

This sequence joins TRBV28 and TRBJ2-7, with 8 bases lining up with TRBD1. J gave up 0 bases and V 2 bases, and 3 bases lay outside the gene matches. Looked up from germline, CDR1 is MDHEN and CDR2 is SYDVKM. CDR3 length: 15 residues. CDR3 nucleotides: TGTGCCAGCAGTTTAGTCGGACAGGGCTCCTACGAGCAGTACTTC. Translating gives CASSLVGQGSYEQYF.

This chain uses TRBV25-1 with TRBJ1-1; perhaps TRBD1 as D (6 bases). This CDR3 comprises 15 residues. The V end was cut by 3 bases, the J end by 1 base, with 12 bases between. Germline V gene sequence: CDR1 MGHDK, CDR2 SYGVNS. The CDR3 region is CASSDPGHENTEAFF. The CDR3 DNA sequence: TGTGCCAGCAGTGATCCGGGACATGAGAACACTGAAGCTTTCTTT.

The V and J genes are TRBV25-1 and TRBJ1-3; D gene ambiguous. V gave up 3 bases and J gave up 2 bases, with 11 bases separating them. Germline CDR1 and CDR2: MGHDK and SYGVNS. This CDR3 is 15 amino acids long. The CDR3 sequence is CASSDPGYAGNTIYF. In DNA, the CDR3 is TGTGCCAGCAGTGACCCGGGGTACGCTGGAAACACCATATATTTT.

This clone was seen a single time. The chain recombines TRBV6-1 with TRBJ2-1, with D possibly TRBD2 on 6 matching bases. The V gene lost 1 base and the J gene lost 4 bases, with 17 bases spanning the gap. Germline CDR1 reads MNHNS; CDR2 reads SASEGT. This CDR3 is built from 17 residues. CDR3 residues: CASSEGRVAGIYNEQFF. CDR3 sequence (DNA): TGTGCCAGCAGTGAAGGGCGGGTCGCGGGGATTTACAATGAGCAGTTCTTC.

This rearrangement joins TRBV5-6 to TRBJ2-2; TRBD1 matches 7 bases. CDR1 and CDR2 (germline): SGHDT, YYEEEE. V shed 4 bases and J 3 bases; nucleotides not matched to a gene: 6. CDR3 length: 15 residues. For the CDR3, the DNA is TGTGCCAGCAGCCGAGGGACAGCTTACACCGGGGAGCTGTTTTTT. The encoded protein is CASSRGTAYTGELFF.

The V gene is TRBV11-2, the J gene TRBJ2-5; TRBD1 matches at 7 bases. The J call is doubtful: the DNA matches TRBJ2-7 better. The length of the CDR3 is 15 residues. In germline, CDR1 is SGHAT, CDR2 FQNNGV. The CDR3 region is CASSANRGPTYEQYF. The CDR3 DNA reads TGTGCCAGCAGCGCAAACAGGGGACCCACCTACGAGCAGTACTTC.

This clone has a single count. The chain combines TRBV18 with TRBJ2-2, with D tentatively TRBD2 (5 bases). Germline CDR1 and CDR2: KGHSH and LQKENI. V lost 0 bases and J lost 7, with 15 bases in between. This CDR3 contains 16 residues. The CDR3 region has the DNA TGTGCCAGCTCACCACCACGAGGGAGTCGGCACGGGGAGCTGTTTTTT. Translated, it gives CASSPPRGSRHGELFF. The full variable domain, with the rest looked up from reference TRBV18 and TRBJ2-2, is NAGVMQNPRHLVRRRGQEARLRCSPMKGHSHVYWYRQLPEEGLKFMVYLQKENIIDESGMPKERFSAEFPKEGPSILRIQQVVRGDSAAYFCASSPPRGSRHGELFFGEGSRLTVL.

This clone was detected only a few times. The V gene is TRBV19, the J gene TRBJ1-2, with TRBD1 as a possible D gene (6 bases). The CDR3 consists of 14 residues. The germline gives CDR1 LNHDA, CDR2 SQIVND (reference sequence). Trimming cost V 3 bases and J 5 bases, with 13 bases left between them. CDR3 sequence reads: CASSIPGQLYGYTF. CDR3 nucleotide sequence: TGTGCCAGTAGTATTCCAGGACAGTTATATGGCTACACCTTC.

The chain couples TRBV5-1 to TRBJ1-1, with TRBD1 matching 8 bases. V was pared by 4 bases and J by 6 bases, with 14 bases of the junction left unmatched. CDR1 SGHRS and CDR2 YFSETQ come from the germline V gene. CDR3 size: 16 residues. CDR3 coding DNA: TGCGCCAGCAGCCCTTTCCGGGACAGGCCGGTCGCTGAAGCTTTCTTT. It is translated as CASSPFRDRPVAEAFF. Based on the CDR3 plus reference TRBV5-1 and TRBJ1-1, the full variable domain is KAGVTQTPRYLIKTRGQQVTLSCSPISGHRSVSWYQQTPGQGLQFLFEYFSETQRNKGNFPGRFSGRQFSNSRSEMNVSTLELGDSALYLCASSPFRDRPVAEAFFGQGTRLTVV.

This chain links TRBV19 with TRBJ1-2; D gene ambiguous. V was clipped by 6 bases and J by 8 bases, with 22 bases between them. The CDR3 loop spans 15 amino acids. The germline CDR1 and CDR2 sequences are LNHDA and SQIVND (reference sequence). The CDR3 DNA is TGTGCCAGTAGCCCCCCTTGGCGGGGAAGATTGGGCTACACCTTC. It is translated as CASSPPWRGRLGYTF.

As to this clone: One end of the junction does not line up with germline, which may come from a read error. CDR3 nucleotides: TGCGCCAGCAACCAAGAAGGTTATAACTACCCGAACACCGGGGAGCTGTTTTTT. Protein sequence: CASNQEGYNYPNTGELFF. The chain combines TRBV4-1 with TRBJ2-2; D uncertain. The CDR3 has 18 amino acids. Per the germline V gene, CDR1 is MGHRA and CDR2 is YSYEKL.

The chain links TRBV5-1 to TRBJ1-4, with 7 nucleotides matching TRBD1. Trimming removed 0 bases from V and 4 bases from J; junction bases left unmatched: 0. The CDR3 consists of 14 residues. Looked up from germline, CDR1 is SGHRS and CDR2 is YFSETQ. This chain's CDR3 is CASSLGQGNEKLFF. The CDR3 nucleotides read TGCGCCAGCAGCTTGGGACAGGGTAATGAAAAACTGTTTTTT.

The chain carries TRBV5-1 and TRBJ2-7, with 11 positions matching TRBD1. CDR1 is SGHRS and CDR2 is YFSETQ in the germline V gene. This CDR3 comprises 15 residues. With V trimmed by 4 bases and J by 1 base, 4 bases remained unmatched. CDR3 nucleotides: TGCGCCAGCAGCCCCGGACAGGGGGCATCCTACGAGCAGTACTTC. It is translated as CASSPGQGASYEQYF.